These 7 T cell receptor beta chains share one sample of origin, sequenced in a study of Graves' ophthalmopathy and Graves' hyperthyroidism. RNA transcripts were the template, and TCR beta CDR3 regions were amplified from them. Amplification began with first-round RT-PCR using HTBI primers, then second-round multiplex PCR was performed. One entry per CDR3 protein, called by TCRdb with MiXCR from the multiplex PCR reads. This table holds roughly 400,000 distinct CDR3 sequences, roughly 14% found once. Material: peripheral blood. The receptor source for this set is a woman under 30 with stable Graves' hyperthyroidism.

This clonotype came up many times. The rearrangement links TRBV7-3 to TRBJ2-6; 8 bases map to TRBD1. This CDR3 region has 17 residues. Per germline, CDR1 SGHTA and CDR2 FQGTGA. V shed 5 bases and J 4 bases; nucleotides not matched to a gene: 10. In DNA, the CDR3 is TGTGCCAGCAGCGCTGGACAGGGTTCCGTCGGGGCCAACGTCCTGACTTTC. Translating gives CASSAGQGSVGANVLTF.

This clonotype came up many times. This chain links TRBV7-6 with TRBJ2-2; a weak D match, TRBD2 (5 bases). The CDR3 has 14 residues. V lost 1 base and J lost 4, with 7 bases in between. Germline values: CDR1 SGHVS, CDR2 FNYEAQ. The CDR3 DNA is TGTGCCAGCAGCTTAGGAGGAGGCACCGGGGAGCTGTTTTTT. It codes for CASSLGGGTGELFF.

This clonotype occurred many times. The gene calls are TRBV19 and TRBJ2-5; 10 bases line up with TRBD2. Germline assignment: CDR1 LNHDA and CDR2 SQIVND (reference sequence). CDR3 length: 14 amino acids. J was trimmed by 3 bases and V by 5 bases; bases with no gene match: 3. CDR3: CASSLAGAKETQYF. CDR3 DNA sequence: TGTGCCAGTAGTCTAGCGGGGGCGAAAGAGACCCAGTACTTC. The full variable domain, with the rest looked up from reference TRBV19 and TRBJ2-5, is DGGITQSPKYLFRKEGQNVTLSCEQNLNHDAMYWYRQDPGQGLRLIYYSQIVNDFQKGDIAEGYSVSREKKESFPLTVTSAQKNPTAFYLCASSLAGAKETQYFGPGTRLLVL.

This clonotype has just a few counts. The chain links TRBV7-2 to TRBJ1-6, with 9 bases fitting TRBD1. After removal of 4 bases from V and 10 bases from J, the junction contained 8 bases not matched to a gene. CDR1 and CDR2 from the germline V gene are SGHTA and FQGNSA. CDR3 size: 15 residues. The CDR3 loop is CASSSVGQGGSPLHF. Written as DNA, the CDR3 is TGTGCCAGCAGCTCAGTGGGACAGGGCGGATCACCCCTCCACTTT.

This clonotype has a count of ten or more. This rearrangement joins TRBV6-2 or TRBV6-3 to TRBJ2-7; D is ambiguous. The V gene's germline CDR1 is MNHEY and CDR2 SVGEGT. The CDR3 totals 11 residues. V dropped 6 bases and J dropped 6 bases, with 9 bases sitting between them. CDR3 nucleotides: TGTGCCAGCAGCCAACTCGGCGAGCAGTACTTC. It yields the protein CASSQLGEQYF.

This clonotype was picked up one time. The chain joins TRBV19 to TRBJ1-1, with D unresolved. The germline CDR1 and CDR2 sequences are LNHDA and SQIVND (reference sequence). This CDR3 spans 13 amino acids. Trimming pared 3 bases from V and 2 bases from J, leaving 7 bases between. In nucleotides, the CDR3 is TGTGCCAGTAGTATCACTAGCAACACTGAAGCTTTCTTT. Translating gives CASSITSNTEAFF.

This clonotype was counted ten times or more. The genes are TRBV6-1 and TRBJ2-5, with 8 bases aligning to TRBD1. The CDR3 loop spans 13 amino acids. Looked up from germline, CDR1 is MNHNS and CDR2 is SASEGT. Trimming took 3 bases from V and 6 from J; bases not matched to a gene: 3. CDR3 nucleotides: TGTGCCAGCAGTGACAGGGGGCGGCAGACCCAGTACTTC. This translates into CASSDRGRQTQYF.